The T cell receptor beta chain described here comes from a study of shared clonotypes between healthy human individuals. General study findings and limits: In general, naive subsets displayed greater estimated richness than memory subsets did.

Trimming shortened V by 5 bases and J by 0 bases, and 11 bases separated the two germline ends. The CDR3 is 15 residues long. Per germline, CDR1 MNHEY and CDR2 SVGAGI. Some clones are missing from TCRdb's copy, which holds only in-frame ones; the method was immunoSEQ multiplex PCR. The sample includes roughly 2.4 million clones, around 95% of them seen just once. CD45RA-negative memory and CD45RA+ naive subsets were split from the CD4+ cells. On this clone itself: Its antigen is undetermined.

V usage is TRBV6-5 and J usage is TRBJ1-5; D not certain. The TCR sequence derives from a man between 18 and 35 years old in good health. The sample was naive CD4+ T cells sorted from blood. Subset defined: CD45RA+ positively selected. CDR3 sequence (DNA): TGTGCCAGCAGTAGGGAACAGTATAGCAATCAGCCCCAGCATTTT. It yields the protein CASSREQYSNQPQHF.